Sequencing of this T cell receptor beta chain was carried out in a study of cytomegalovirus exposure and HLA in healthy donors (dated by TCRdb to about 2017). Study-wide context: An earlier analysis of roughly 500 of the donors reported over 250 Gb of sequence data and some 110 million unique TCR beta sequences obtained from about 180 million T cells. In an earlier analysis of a few hundred of the donors, high-throughput TCR beta sequencing was used to judge whether each TCR beta V gene segment behaved as functional or pseudogenic. All discovery cohort repertoires had been generated on a single sequencing platform. The study was designed to test whether signatures of past pathogen exposure could be identified by cataloging public T cell receptors. The genetic ancestry cluster associated with self-reported Caucasian donors included about 84% of the approximately 410 genotyped donors. Among under 450 genotyped donors of the cohort, an average of roughly 240,000 unique TCR beta nucleotide sequences were sequenced per donor, around a sixth of them non-productive. An early release that covered 640 HLA-typed donors contained about 290 gigabases of sequencing data and 65 million to 100 million unique TCR sequences. The T cell repertoires of around 730 subjects were profiled by immunosequencing and related to cytomegalovirus serostatus. Class I and class II HLA loci were covered by the typing at four-digit resolution. High-throughput TCR immunosequencing, statistical association of individual TCRs with disease status, and machine learning were combined to predict cytomegalovirus infection status. Because of strong linkage in the cohort, roughly five DR-DQ haplotypes were treated as single units for association and clustering. In a later genetic analysis, genome-wide SNP genotypes for about three fifths of the 666 donors were used, and that subset was treated as a discovery cohort. Donor age, sex, ethnicity and CMV serostatus were collected together with the repertoire data. Besides the first cohort of about 730 subjects, a separate validation cohort made up of about 120 different subjects was used. Typing coverage differed by locus: A, B, C, DRB1 and DQB1 were typed in about 620-630 donors, DQA1 in 500 to 550, DPA1 in 600 to 610, and DPB1 in around 440. Rather than using new phenotypic data, the later analysis identified candidate immune exposures from TCR beta sequences and from how often those sequences occurred across donors. A later analysis re-analyzed previously published TCR beta repertoires from 660 or so donors and added high-resolution HLA genotyping to study TCR occurrence patterns. The paper as a whole reports these results and caveats: Three of the identified cytomegalovirus-associated TCR beta chains were confirmed in vitro to be specific for cytomegalovirus antigens. Because counts were too low, about 15 rarely observed V segments, including chromosome 9 orphons, were left out of the earlier analysis of 587 of the donors. In an earlier analysis of about 600 of the donors, most TCR beta V segments appeared in productive rearrangements about 90% or about 30% of the time, broadly matching IMGT annotations. Correlated functional status among segregating V segments might reflect linkage disequilibrium, but an unknown experimental factor could not be ruled out. The study listed 150 to 200 TCR beta chains as associated with cytomegalovirus. The authors suggested that the approach could potentially be generalized to other disease states and immunological phenotypes. A later genetic analysis associated a missense DCLRE1C variant with V-gene and J-gene trimming of TCR beta chains, and an independent cohort replicated the association. Because HLA typing was missing for some donors at each locus, association tests included only the typed subset. A later genetic analysis reported fewer N-insertions in productive TCRs among donors in an Asian-associated ancestry cluster than the roughly 700-donor mean. Cytomegalovirus status was reported to be diagnosed by the classifier with high specificity and sensitivity in both the original and validation cohorts. Presence/absence analyses assumed roughly uniform sequencing depth across donors, an assumption that may not hold. When HLA alleles, especially DR and DQ, strongly co-occurred, attributing TCR associations to individual alleles was difficult. In this cohort, only TCR beta chains were sequenced, and detectable features were limited by the absence of alpha or paired-chain data. At a false discovery rate of 0.05, a later analysis linked 15,000 to 20,000 TCR beta sequences to specific HLA alleles. The only immune exposure information available for the cohort was CMV serostatus. Some IMGT-functional V segments, including TRBV6-2 and TRBV6-3, could not be distinguished by the 87-base-pair reads and were therefore excluded. According to a later analysis, parvovirus B19, influenza, CMV and Epstein-Barr virus appeared linked to several top co-occurrence clusters. A further reported finding was that TCR beta sequences accurately predicted the HLA-A and HLA-B alleles for most subjects in the first cohort. According to a later analysis, TCR association rates differed among HLA loci, with DRB1 alleles showing the most associated TCRs and HLA-C alleles showing the fewest. According to a later analysis, most CMV-associated TCR beta chains appeared to be HLA-restricted, and the HLA associations seemed to be driven largely by CMV exposure. While some public TCRs were present in many individuals, most TCR sequences turned up only very rarely across donors. In a later analysis, HLA-associated TCR beta chains showed more clonal expansion and lower generation probabilities than non-associated chains that were equally common. A group of highly shared sequence variants was considered likely to be a technical artifact of the sequencing pipeline.

Libraries came from the immunoSEQ multiplex PCR assay. The multiplex PCR relied on a mix of 60 forward primers for TCR Vbeta segments and 13 reverse primers for TCR Jbeta segments. The CDR3 region of rearranged TCR beta genes was amplified from genomic DNA with a multiplex PCR assay. On the Illumina HiSeq System, the amplified TCR beta libraries were sequenced as 87-base-pair reads. Per the original workflow: A later analysis tallied roughly 80 million unique TCR beta chains across the roughly 610 repertoires, and about 10 million of those chains were shared by two or more donors. To remove PCR and sequencing errors, raw reads were error-corrected and collapsed into unique sequences using a nearest-neighbor algorithm that merged closely related sequences. Alignment of CDR3 sequences to IMGT reference sequences was used to assign V, D and J gene segments. For a sequence to be retained, a match of at least six nucleotides was required to both a V gene segment and a J gene segment. Rearrangements were classified as productive when the CDR3 lacked stop codons and remained in frame with V and J, and all other rearrangements were classified as non-productive. CDR3 was defined according to IMGT convention as the region running from the second conserved V-encoded cysteine to the conserved J-encoded phenylalanine. Sequences without an unambiguous match to a single V gene segment were excluded from the earlier analysis of 587 of the donors. In an earlier analysis of around 600 of the donors, V segments were called functional above 56.7% productive rearrangements and were called segregating when the between-donor standard deviation exceeded 5%. To diagnose cytomegalovirus status from the catalog of TCR beta chain sequences, a statistical classification framework was built. V and J gene assignment, in a later analysis, came from comparing TCR nucleotide sequences with IMGT/GENE-DB human TR gene sequences. A later analysis assigned CDR3 sequences and most-parsimonious VDJ recombination scenarios with the TCRdist pipeline. In a later analysis, each TCR beta chain was defined by its CDR3 amino acid sequence together with its V-gene family, and reads without a unique V-gene family were excluded. A later analysis removed 500 to 650 highly shared, low-generation-probability nucleotide sequences to deal with suspected cross-contamination and a sequencing artifact. A later analysis calculated a clonal expansion index for each public chain from normalized within-repertoire ranks of inferred template counts. A later analysis computed generation probabilities with a VDJ recombination model fitted to out-of-frame rearrangements, and checked the results against IGoR. A later analysis scored TCR-TCR, TCR-HLA and TCR-CMV co-occurrence with hypergeometric tests, applying a repertoire-size bias correction to TCR pairs. To estimate false discovery rates, a later analysis permuted the HLA or CMV assignments 20 times. In a later analysis, co-occurring TCRs were grouped using DBSCAN, and TCRdist sequence similarity was added for clustering within HLA-allele-positive subsets. Repertoires with fewer than 30,000 or more than 120,000 public chains were left out of co-occurrence clustering, as were roughly five repertoires with anomalous nucleotide sharing. TCRdb limited this immuneACCESS table to in-frame rearrangements with V and J called. A share of clones is missing; checked studies link under half to unresolved V genes, and the rest is unexplained. Clonal size and the V and J genes are those of that table, whereas D and trimming came from the DNA. This sample comprises 73,000 or so clones, roughly four fifths of them detected only once. The ten largest account for 6.5% to 7% of the sample.

The cohort consisted of more than 650 healthy bone marrow donors. Cohort members were all nominally healthy when sampled, although unrecorded immune exposures were likely present. Of the approximately 610 cohort members, some 270 had positive CMV serostatus and fewer than 450 had negative CMV serostatus, and CMV serostatus was not recorded for the donor. Every donor gave a peripheral blood sample, and the peripheral blood mononuclear cells from that sample were used for TCR beta sequencing. The Qiagen DNeasy Blood Extraction Kit was used to extract genomic DNA from the blood cell samples. Details on this clone: The antigen it recognizes is unknown. There are no base qualities to consult, and no much larger clone falls within one base.

CDR1 and CDR2 were assigned from the germline V gene (reference sequence) as PRHDT and FYEKMQ. Trimming at the junction amounts to 1 base on V and 1 base on J, and the germline ends lie 6 bases apart. The CDR3 goes from the cysteine to the phenylalanine over 14 residues. The sequence is cut down to CDR3 DNA, 42 bases in frame from base 1. This clonotype was sampled from a human donor in good health. Specimen: PBMCs. The sequence joins TRBV13 to TRBJ2-3; TRBD2 might be the D gene, on 5 matching bases. The sequence in DNA is TGTGCCAGCAGCTTAGATAGCGGCACAGATACGCAGTATTTT. The translation is CASSLDSGTDTQYF.